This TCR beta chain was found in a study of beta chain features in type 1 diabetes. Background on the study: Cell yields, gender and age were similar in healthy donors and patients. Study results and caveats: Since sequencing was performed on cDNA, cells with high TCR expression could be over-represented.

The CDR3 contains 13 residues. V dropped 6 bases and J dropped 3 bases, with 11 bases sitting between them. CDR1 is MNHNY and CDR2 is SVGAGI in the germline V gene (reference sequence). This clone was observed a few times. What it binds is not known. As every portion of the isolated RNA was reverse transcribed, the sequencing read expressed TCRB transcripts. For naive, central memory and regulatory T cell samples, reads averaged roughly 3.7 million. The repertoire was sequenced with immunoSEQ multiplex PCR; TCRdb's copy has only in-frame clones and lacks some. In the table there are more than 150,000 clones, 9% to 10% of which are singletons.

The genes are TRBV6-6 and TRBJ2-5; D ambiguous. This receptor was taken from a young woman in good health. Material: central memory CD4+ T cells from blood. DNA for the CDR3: TGTGCCAGCAGAAGGTCCAGCGAAGAGACCCAGTACTTC. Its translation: CASRRSSEETQYF.